This T cell receptor beta chain comes out of a study of T cell changes during pregnancy in multiple sclerosis (dated by TCRdb to about 2019). Turning to the overall study: The study examined how the T cell repertoire changed over the course of pregnancy in women with multiple sclerosis.

At the junction V is shortened by 4 bases and J by 8 bases; bases outside the gene matches: 6. The CDR3 measures 16 amino acids from cysteine to phenylalanine. Only the CDR3 portion is preserved as DNA: 48 bases, with reading frame beginning at the first base. As encoded in the germline V gene, CDR1 is SGHRS while CDR2 is YFSETQ. As to this clone: Its target antigen remains unknown. Nothing much larger sits one base from this clone, and base qualities are not available.

The library was generated by the immunoSEQ multiplex PCR assay. This immuneACCESS table, as held by TCRdb, lists in-frame sequences with V and J called but not all clones. Of the missing ones, under half trace to an unresolved V gene in checked studies; the others have no known cause. The sample table records about 43,000 clones; more than 75% of these occur just once. The ten largest clones capture over 1.1% of the sample. The chain is assembled from TRBV5-1 and TRBJ2-1, and 16 junction bases match TRBD2. The clonotype was recovered from a female donor with multiple sclerosis, enrolled in a pregnancy study. Material for sequencing was PBMCs (not recorded whether the cells were cultured). The CDR3 has the sequence CASSGGTSGRGDEQFF. The nucleotide sequence is TGCGCCAGCAGCGGCGGGACTAGCGGGAGGGGAGATGAGCAGTTCTTC.